The 25 T cell receptor beta chains given below trace back to one sample, sequenced in a study of blood T cell repertoires in COVID-19. TCRdb's table, derived via immunoSEQ multiplex PCR, lists solely in-frame clones and lacks some. The table shows more than 65,000 clones, with around 90% occurring only once. Sequencing used peripheral blood. The receptor source for this set is a human donor in a cohort sampled during active COVID-19.

The rearrangement uses TRBV4-1 and TRBJ1-1, with unresolved D. Germline loops: CDR1 MGHRA, CDR2 YSYEKL. With 7 bases removed from V and 2 bases from J, the gap between germline ends came to 14 bases. The CDR3 is 14 residues long. The CDR3 DNA is TGCGCCAGCAAGGCGGGGATCTTAAACACTGAAGCTTTCTTT. It translates to CASKAGILNTEAFF.

This rearrangement joins TRBV19 to TRBJ2-7, with a possible D match to TRBD2 (6 bases). The V end lost 4 bases, the J end lost 2 bases, and 12 bases lay between the germline ends. Germline V CDR1 and CDR2: LNHDA, SQIVND (reference sequence). The CDR3 is 14 residues long. For the CDR3, the DNA is TGTGCCAGTAGTAGCGGAGGGTGGGCCTACGAGCAGTACTTC. Protein: CASSSGGWAYEQYF.

This chain connects TRBV11-2 to TRBJ2-7, with 14 bases that match TRBD2. Per germline, CDR1 SGHAT and CDR2 FQNNGV. This CDR3 contains 14 residues. V lost 6 bases, J lost 6 bases, and 4 bases stayed unmatched. Here the CDR3 reads CASRRLAGGPEQYF. Written as DNA, the CDR3 is TGTGCCAGCAGGAGACTAGCGGGGGGGCCCGAGCAGTACTTC.

The rearrangement joins TRBV15 to TRBJ1-1, with no clear D. Germline CDR1 and CDR2: LNHNV and YYDKDF (reference sequence). Trimming cost V 9 bases and J 0 bases, with 17 bases left between them. CDR3 length: 15 residues. The CDR3 DNA reads as TGTGCCACTCTGCCAGGTAGGCAACTGAACACTGAAGCTTTCTTT. Amino acid sequence: CATLPGRQLNTEAFF.

This sequence joins TRBV5-1 and TRBJ2-7; 10 nucleotides line up with TRBD1. Trimming removed 2 bases from V and 0 bases from J; junction bases left unmatched: 8. This CDR3 is built from 17 residues. CDR1 is SGHRS and CDR2 is YFSETQ in the germline V gene. CDR3 loop: CASSFSTRDRGSYEQYF. CDR3 nucleotides: TGCGCCAGCAGCTTCTCCACCCGGGACAGGGGCTCCTACGAGCAGTACTTC.

This clone was counted only a few times. The J gene is TRBJ1-2, the V gene TRBV24-1; 8 nucleotides line up with TRBD1. Looked up from germline, CDR1 is KGHDR and CDR2 is SFDVKD. CDR3 length: 14 residues. The V gene end was trimmed by 4 bases and the J gene end by 8 bases; junction bases not matched to a gene: 8. This CDR3 reads CATSDPGQGGGYTF. CDR3 nucleotide sequence: TGTGCCACCAGTGACCCAGGACAGGGTGGAGGCTACACCTTC.

The chain joins TRBV9 to TRBJ2-7; D is ambiguous. This CDR3 is 13 amino acids long. CDR1 is SGDLS, CDR2 YYNGEE, per germline. Trimming left V 4 bases short and J 0 bases short, with 8 bases between. The CDR3 loop reads CASSPRRSYEQYF. The CDR3 coding sequence is TGTGCCAGCAGCCCCAGGCGCTCCTACGAGCAGTACTTC.

DNA for the CDR3: TGCGCCAGCAGTTCCGGAGGCTATGGCTACACCTTC. Translated, it gives CASSSGGYGYTF. This sequence joins TRBV23-1 and TRBJ1-2; the D is unclear. TRBV23-1 is given ORF status, its function remaining uncertain. The V and J ends lost 5 bases and 4 bases respectively, with 8 bases between them. The CDR3 is 12 amino acids.

This clone was seen only a few times. CDR3 protein: CASSPPWEGNNQPQHF. CDR3 DNA: TGTGCCAGCAGCCCCCCGTGGGAGGGGAACAATCAGCCCCAGCATTTT. V usage is TRBV4-2 and J usage is TRBJ1-5; a weak D match, TRBD1 (5 bases). Looked up from germline, CDR1 is LGHNA and CDR2 is YNFKEQ. This CDR3 contains 16 residues. V was clipped by 4 bases and J by 3 bases, with 16 bases between them.

This clone appeared a single time. The chain combines TRBV2 with TRBJ2-7, with 8 positions matching TRBD1. V dropped 7 bases and J dropped 0; count of bases not matched to a gene: 8. Germline values: CDR1 SNHLY, CDR2 FYNNEI. The CDR3 covers 15 residues. The CDR3 is CASTTGQAYSYEQYF. CDR3 nucleotides: TGTGCCAGCACCACGGGACAGGCCTACTCCTACGAGCAGTACTTC.

This rearrangement joins TRBV15 to TRBJ1-5; a possible D gene is TRBD1 (5 bases). Deletions cut 3 bases from V and 7 bases from J, with 16 bases between. Germline values: CDR1 LNHNV, CDR2 YYDKDF (reference sequence). The CDR3 is made up of 15 amino acids. The CDR3 is CATSSPPGPEQPQHF. DNA for the CDR3: TGTGCCACCAGCAGCCCCCCAGGGCCGGAACAGCCCCAGCATTTT.

The chain's CDR3 is CASSLNRGINSPLHF. The DNA for the CDR3 is TGTGCCAGCAGCCTCAACAGGGGGATTAATTCACCCCTCCACTTT. The J gene is TRBJ1-6, the V gene TRBV13, with TRBD1 matching 8 bases. V gave up 5 bases and J gave up 6 bases; unmatched junction bases: 6. The CDR3 extends over 15 amino acids. The germline gives CDR1 PRHDT, CDR2 FYEKMQ (reference sequence).

The CDR3 here is CASRPREGSPHF. CDR3 bases: TGTGCCAGCCGACCCCGGGAGGGCTCACCGCATTTT. The chain has TRBV19 and TRBJ1-5, with unresolved D. This CDR3 contains 12 residues. Germline V CDR1 and CDR2: LNHDA, SQIVND (reference sequence). V dropped 9 bases and J dropped 15 bases, with 21 bases sitting between them. The variable domain in full, with the rest retrieved from reference TRBV19 and TRBJ1-5, is DGGITQSPKYLFRKEGQNVTLSCEQNLNHDAMYWYRQDPGQGLRLIYYSQIVNDFQKGDIAEGYSVSREKKESFPLTVTSAQKNPTAFYLCASRPREGSPHFGDGTRLSIL.

CDR3 region: CASSEFDSHYEQYF. CDR3 nucleotides: TGTGCCAGTAGCGAATTCGACAGCCACTACGAGCAGTACTTC. The chain combines TRBV19 with TRBJ2-7; TRBD1 is a possible D gene (5 bases). The CDR3 is made up of 14 amino acids. Trimming removed 6 bases from V and 3 bases from J, with 15 bases in between. Germline assignment: CDR1 LNHDA and CDR2 SQIVND (reference sequence).

This chain joins TRBV6-2 or TRBV6-3 and TRBJ2-7; 7 bases fit TRBD2. Looked up from germline, CDR1 is MNHEY and CDR2 is SVGEGT. The CDR3 loop spans 14 amino acids. The trim removed 6 bases at V and 5 bases at J, leaving 10 bases unmatched. CDR3 DNA: TGTGCCAGCAGCCCTTTCGGGGGGACGCACGAGCAGTACTTC. It is translated as CASSPFGGTHEQYF.

J is TRBJ2-7 and V is TRBV6-5, with 10 bases identical to TRBD1. Germline CDR1 is MNHEY and CDR2 is SVGAGI. V trimming: 5 bases; J trimming: 6 bases; junction bases outside the gene matches: 7. The CDR3 extends over 14 amino acids. CDR3: CASSLDRGPSEQYF. The CDR3 DNA is TGTGCCAGCAGTCTTGACAGGGGGCCATCCGAGCAGTACTTC.

CDR3 DNA: TGTGCCAGCAGTTATCAGGGTGATGGCTACACCTTC. It codes for CASSYQGDGYTF. V gene TRBV27 combines with J gene TRBJ1-2, with a weak D call TRBD1 (5 bases). Germline loops: CDR1 MNHEY, CDR2 SMNVEV (reference sequence). The CDR3 contains 12 residues. Trimming took off 4 bases at V and 6 bases at J, with 9 bases between the two ends.

This rearrangement joins TRBV6-5 to TRBJ1-2; TRBD1 might be the D (6 bases). Trimming cost V 6 bases and J 8 bases, with 19 bases left between them. The CDR3 has 14 amino acids. Germline lookup yields CDR1 MNHEY and CDR2 SVGAGI. CDR3 bases: TGTGCCAGCAGGGGCGCGGGGGGCGGTCGAGGCTACACCTTC. It is translated as CASRGAGGGRGYTF.

The genes are TRBV9 and TRBJ1-1, with a tentative D call TRBD1 (5 bases). The V gene lost 0 bases and the J gene lost 4 bases, with 13 bases spanning the gap. This CDR3 spans 15 amino acids. Germline-derived CDR1 and CDR2 are SGDLS and YYNGEE. CDR3 residues: CASSVGAGPTTEAFF. CDR3 nucleotides: TGTGCCAGCAGCGTAGGGGCAGGGCCCACCACTGAAGCTTTCTTT.

This chain links TRBV7-6 with TRBJ2-7; 8 bases fit TRBD2. CDR1 is SGHVS, CDR2 FNYEAQ, per germline. The CDR3 totals 16 residues. With 1 base clipped from V and 0 bases from J, the junction kept 5 bases outside the gene matches. In nucleotides, the CDR3 is TGTGCCAGCAGCTTAGAGGGTAGCGGGGCCTCCTACGAGCAGTACTTC. It codes for CASSLEGSGASYEQYF.

The V call is TRBV29-1, the J call TRBJ1-3; D may be TRBD1 (6 bases). This CDR3 contains 14 residues. The ends were cut back, 6 bases at V and 3 bases at J, with 15 bases in the middle. Germline CDR1 and CDR2: SQVTM and ANQGSEA. CDR3 region: CSVLPTGFGNTIYF. CDR3 nucleotide sequence: TGCAGCGTGCTTCCGACAGGTTTTGGAAACACCATATATTTT.

The rearrangement joins TRBV15 to TRBJ2-7; D is possibly TRBD1 (5 bases). This CDR3 contains 12 residues. Looked up from germline, CDR1 is LNHNV and CDR2 is YYDKDF (reference sequence). CDR3 in amino acids: CAVTGTSYEQYF. As DNA, the CDR3 is TGTGCTGTAACAGGTACCTCCTACGAGCAGTACTTC.

The chain recombines TRBV7-6 with TRBJ1-1; D is undetermined. CDR3 length equals 13 residues. Between the trimmed V and J ends, which lost 1 base and 6 bases, there was a span of 9 bases. The germline V gene has CDR1 SGHVS and CDR2 FNYEAQ. Here the CDR3 reads CASSLVTGSEAFF. CDR3 DNA sequence: TGTGCCAGCAGCTTAGTAACGGGATCTGAAGCTTTCTTT.

The chain is built from TRBV7-2 and TRBJ2-7; unclear D gene. Per the germline V gene, CDR1 is SGHTA and CDR2 is FQGNSA. V shed 1 base and J shed 0 bases, with 10 bases lying between them. The CDR3 runs 15 residues. The CDR3 DNA reads as TGTGCCAGCAGCTTAGGTGACACCGACTCCTACGAGCAGTACTTC. Its translation is CASSLGDTDSYEQYF.

V and J are TRBV27 and TRBJ1-1, with TRBD1 matching 8 bases. The length of the CDR3 is 14 residues. Trimming removed 5 bases from V and 0 bases from J; junction bases left unmatched: 2. The V gene's germline CDR1 is MNHEY and CDR2 SMNVEV (reference sequence). The CDR3 nucleotides are TGTGCCAGCAGTCCGGGACAGGTGAACACTGAAGCTTTCTTT. This gives the protein CASSPGQVNTEAFF.